The 28 T cell receptor beta chains listed next were all sequenced from one sample in a study of blood T cell repertoires in COVID-19. TCRdb's copy holds only in-frame clones and misses some; the assay was immunoSEQ multiplex PCR. The sample shows 150,000 to 200,000 clones, more than 75% of them seen only once. Sequencing was carried out using peripheral blood. Receptors were obtained from a human donor in a cohort sampled during active COVID-19.

This clone was picked up a small number of times. The genes are TRBV12-5 and TRBJ1-1, with 7 bases matching TRBD1. This CDR3 comprises 21 residues. CDR1 LGHNT and CDR2 FRNRAP come from the germline V gene. V lost 3 bases, J lost 0 bases, and 22 bases stayed unmatched. The CDR3 region is CASGFPNDTAQGFRMNTEAFF. The CDR3 nucleotides are TGTGCTAGTGGTTTCCCGAACGACACTGCACAGGGGTTCCGGATGAACACTGAAGCTTTCTTT.

The chain combines TRBV19 with TRBJ1-1; D gene uncertain. V lost 5 bases, J lost 0 bases, and 7 bases lay in between. The CDR3 totals 13 residues. Germline lookup yields CDR1 LNHDA and CDR2 SQIVND (reference sequence). CDR3 amino acids: CASSPTVNTEAFF. The DNA of the CDR3 is TGTGCCAGTAGTCCTACAGTGAACACTGAAGCTTTCTTT.

A remark on this clone: The sample contains more than one DNA sequence encoding this CDR3. The chain couples TRBV19 to TRBJ1-1; TRBD1 matches 7 bases. The CDR3 loop spans 14 amino acids. Germline V gene data show CDR1 as LNHDA and CDR2 as SQIVND (reference sequence). After removal of 4 bases from V and 1 base from J, the junction contained 3 bases not matched to a gene. CDR3: CASSTRQGNTEAFF. CDR3 sequence (DNA): TGTGCCAGTAGTACCAGACAGGGGAACACTGAAGCTTTCTTT.

This sequence joins TRBV6-1 and TRBJ1-5; D not certain. The CDR3 has 15 amino acids. Trimming stripped 0 bases from V and 3 bases from J, with 9 bases between. Per germline, CDR1 MNHNS and CDR2 SASEGT. CDR3 region: CASSEARGYNQPQHF. DNA for the CDR3: TGTGCCAGCAGTGAAGCGCGGGGTTACAATCAGCCCCAGCATTTT.

This clone has only a few counts. The chain joins TRBV28 to TRBJ2-7; a weak D match, TRBD1 (6 bases). Trimming stripped 3 bases from V and 11 bases from J, with 14 bases between. Germline lookup yields CDR1 MDHEN and CDR2 SYDVKM. CDR3 length: 12 amino acids. CDR3 amino acids: CASSFRNRVEYF. Written as DNA, the CDR3 is TGTGCCAGCAGTTTCAGGAACAGGGTGGAGTACTTC.

The rearrangement joins TRBV9 to TRBJ2-3; 13 bases are a match to TRBD2. There are 19 residues in the CDR3. V trimming: 0 bases; J trimming: 0 bases; junction bases outside the gene matches: 7. Looked up from germline, CDR1 is SGDLS and CDR2 is YYNGEE. As DNA, the CDR3 is TGTGCCAGCAGCGTAGGACTAGCGGGAGGCTATCAAAGCACAGATACGCAGTATTTT. This codes for CASSVGLAGGYQSTDTQYF.

V usage is TRBV25-1 and J usage is TRBJ2-1; 14 bases are a match to TRBD2. CDR3 length: 13 amino acids. Germline values: CDR1 MGHDK, CDR2 SYGVNS. V dropped 4 bases and J dropped 13; count of bases not matched to a gene: 3. The DNA for the CDR3 is TGTGCCAGCAGTGGGGGACTAGCGGGAGATCAGTTCTTC. Its protein is CASSGGLAGDQFF.

The chain is built from TRBV2 and TRBJ1-1; TRBD1 is a possible D gene (6 bases). The length of the CDR3 is 15 residues. Germline values: CDR1 SNHLY, CDR2 FYNNEI. Trimming took 4 bases from V and 4 from J, leaving 16 bases between them. The CDR3 coding sequence is TGTGCCAGCAGTGCCCAACAGGGTGGGAGCACTGAAGCTTTCTTT. It codes for CASSAQQGGSTEAFF.

The chain employs TRBV4-1 and TRBJ2-5, with 7 nucleotides matching TRBD2. V trimming: 0 bases; J trimming: 4 bases; junction bases outside the gene matches: 14. Germline V CDR1 and CDR2: MGHRA, YSYEKL. The CDR3 has 18 residues. This CDR3 is CASSQDPPATSEGETQYF. The CDR3 DNA reads TGCGCCAGCAGCCAAGACCCCCCGGCCACTAGCGAAGGAGAGACCCAGTACTTC.

This clone was recorded only once. CDR3 in DNA: TGTGCCAGCAGCCTCGGACTAGGACCCTACGAGCAGTACTTC. Translated, it gives CASSLGLGPYEQYF. This chain joins TRBV14 and TRBJ2-7; 7 bases line up with TRBD2. J was trimmed by 2 bases and V by 4 bases; bases with no gene match: 5. The CDR3 loop spans 14 amino acids. Germline V gene lookup returns CDR1 SGHDN and CDR2 FVKESK. Full variable domain (remainder filled in from reference TRBV14 and TRBJ2-7): EAGVTQFPSHSVIEKGQTVTLRCDPISGHDNLYWYRRVMGKEIKFLLHFVKESKQDESGMPNNRFLAERTGGTYSTLKVQPAELEDSGVYFCASSLGLGPYEQYFGPGTRLTVT.

The chain employs TRBV5-4 and TRBJ1-2; 11 bases line up with TRBD1. J was trimmed by 5 bases and V by 5 bases; bases with no gene match: 8. Germline V gene data show CDR1 as SGHNT and CDR2 as YYREEE (reference sequence). The CDR3 extends over 15 amino acids. The CDR3 here is CASSFRTGGVYGYTF. The CDR3 region has the DNA TGTGCCAGCAGTTTCAGGACAGGGGGCGTATATGGCTACACCTTC.

The gene calls are TRBV6-2 or TRBV6-3 and TRBJ1-2; D remains unclear. CDR3 length: 13 amino acids. Per germline, CDR1 MNHEY and CDR2 SVGEGT. Trimming cost V 2 bases and J 3 bases, with 7 bases left between them. Here the CDR3 DNA reads TGTGCCAGCAGTTACACGTACTACTATGGCTACACCTTC. Amino acid sequence: CASSYTYYYGYTF.

A remark on this clone: This same CDR3 is encoded by further DNA sequences in the sample. This sequence joins TRBV7-9 and TRBJ2-7; the D is unclear. The CDR3 covers 11 residues. V dropped 5 bases and J dropped 2 bases, with 4 bases sitting between them. Germline assignment: CDR1 SEHNR and CDR2 FQNEAQ (reference sequence). DNA of the CDR3: TGTGCCAGCAGCATTACCTACGAGCAGTACTTC. The encoded protein is CASSITYEQYF.

V gene TRBV10-2 combines with J gene TRBJ2-1; perhaps TRBD2 as D (5 bases). With 2 bases removed from V and 9 bases from J, the gap between germline ends came to 8 bases. The CDR3 length is 12 residues. Germline CDR1 is WSHSY and CDR2 is SAAADI. The CDR3 reads CASSEARGEQFF. In nucleotides, the CDR3 is TGCGCCAGCAGTGAGGCCCGGGGTGAGCAGTTCTTC.

This chain joins TRBV7-2 and TRBJ2-5, with 7 nucleotides matching TRBD2. V lost 5 bases, J lost 1 base, and 7 bases stayed unmatched. Germline assignment: CDR1 SGHTA and CDR2 FQGNSA. This CDR3 has 15 amino acids. The CDR3 spells CASSPRRGIQETQYF. The CDR3 DNA follows: TGTGCCAGCAGCCCGAGGCGGGGGATCCAAGAGACCCAGTACTTC.

The chain carries TRBV28 and TRBJ2-1; tentatively, D is TRBD2 (6 bases). Trimming removed 2 bases at V and 0 bases at J, with 8 bases between. CDR1 MDHEN and CDR2 SYDVKM come from the germline V gene. This CDR3 has 15 residues. CDR3 in amino acids: CASSLAGSSYNEQFF. The CDR3 nucleotides read TGTGCCAGCAGTTTAGCGGGGTCCTCCTACAATGAGCAGTTCTTC. The full variable domain, with the rest looked up from reference TRBV28 and TRBJ2-1, is DVKVTQSSRYLVKRTGEKVFLECVQDMDHENMFWYRQDPGLGLRLIYFSYDVKMKEKGDIPEGYSVSREKKERFSLILESASTNQTSMYLCASSLAGSSYNEQFFGPGTRLTVL.

V is TRBV4-3 and J is TRBJ2-7; D not certain. The CDR3 runs to 14 residues. The V gene lost 3 bases and the J gene lost 1 base, with 10 bases spanning the gap. The germline V gene encodes CDR1 LGHNA and CDR2 YSLEER. Here the CDR3 reads CASSHRLTSYEQYF. CDR3 sequence (DNA): TGCGCCAGCAGCCATAGACTGACTTCCTACGAGCAGTACTTC.

The genes are TRBV29-1 and TRBJ2-2; TRBD2 aligns across 7 bases. Germline CDR1 SQVTM, CDR2 ANQGSEA. The length of the CDR3 is 14 residues. J was trimmed by 0 bases and V by 7 bases; bases with no gene match: 5. The CDR3 nucleotides read TGCAGCGCCCGTAGCGGGTCGAACACCGGGGAGCTGTTTTTT. Its protein product is CSARSGSNTGELFF.

This chain uses TRBV19 with TRBJ2-1; 11 bases fit TRBD2. Germline values: CDR1 LNHDA, CDR2 SQIVND (reference sequence). CDR3 size: 15 residues. Losses at the gene ends were 6 bases for V and 4 bases for J; bases not matched to a gene: 5. CDR3 bases: TGTGCCAGTAGGAACGGACTAGCGGGTTACAATGAGCAGTTCTTC. Its protein product is CASRNGLAGYNEQFF.

The chain combines TRBV3-1 (or the pseudogene TRBV3-2) with TRBJ1-2; D not certain. This CDR3 is built from 13 residues. Germline CDR1 and CDR2: LGHDT and YNNKEL (reference sequence). V was trimmed by 0 bases and J by 7 bases, leaving 9 bases between them. The CDR3 bases are TGTGCCAGCAGCCAAGATCTGGGAGGTGGCTACACCTTC. As protein: CASSQDLGGGYTF.

The rearrangement uses TRBV28 and TRBJ1-4, with 9 nucleotides matching TRBD1. The CDR3 is made up of 16 amino acids. The V gene end was trimmed by 8 bases and the J gene end by 6 bases; junction bases not matched to a gene: 13. Germline CDR1 and CDR2: MDHEN and SYDVKM. The CDR3: CASCSDPGQGYEKLFF. The DNA for the CDR3 is TGTGCCAGCTGTTCAGACCCGGGACAGGGCTATGAAAAACTGTTTTTT.

The chain joins TRBV3-1 (or the pseudogene TRBV3-2) to TRBJ2-1, with a weak D call TRBD1 (5 bases). The ends were cut back, 2 bases at V and 9 bases at J, with 11 bases in the middle. In germline, CDR1 is LGHDT, CDR2 YNNKEL (reference sequence). The CDR3 length is 13 residues. The CDR3 here is CASSQSRGFEQFF. In DNA form, the CDR3 reads TGTGCCAGCAGCCAATCAAGGGGCTTTGAGCAGTTCTTC.

The chain couples TRBV7-2 to TRBJ2-3; TRBD1 aligns across 8 bases. This CDR3 is built from 15 residues. Trimming at V came to 1 base and at J to 4 bases, leaving 4 bases not matched to a gene. The germline gives CDR1 SGHTA, CDR2 FQGNSA. CDR3 DNA: TGTGCCAGCAGCTTAGTGGGACAGGCTGCAGATACGCAGTATTTT. Amino acids: CASSLVGQAADTQYF.

This chain joins TRBV12-3 or TRBV12-4 and TRBJ1-6; TRBD1 might be the D (6 bases). V dropped 4 bases and J dropped 10 bases, with 8 bases sitting between them. The CDR3 spans 12 residues. This chain's CDR3 is CASSSGQSPLHF. Written as DNA, the CDR3 is TGTGCCAGCAGTTCCGGACAGTCACCCCTCCACTTT.

The chain is built from TRBV10-1 and TRBJ2-1, with a weak D call TRBD1 (5 bases). The CDR3 has 12 residues. Trimming took 6 bases from V and 4 from J, leaving 7 bases between them. Germline-derived CDR1 and CDR2 are WNHNN and SYGVQD (reference sequence). The CDR3 coding sequence is TGCGCCAGCAGCCGACAGTACAATGAGCAGTTCTTC. Protein product: CASSRQYNEQFF.

The gene calls are TRBV19 and TRBJ1-2; 9 nucleotides line up with TRBD1. Trimming cost V 7 bases and J 3 bases; bases outside gene matches: 6. CDR1 and CDR2 from the germline V gene are LNHDA and SQIVND (reference sequence). CDR3 length: 14 amino acids. The CDR3 loop is CASKGWDRDYGYTF. The DNA of the CDR3 is TGTGCCAGTAAAGGCTGGGACAGGGACTATGGCTACACCTTC.

This clone was detected only once. The chain uses TRBV7-6 and TRBJ2-7; 10 bases agree with TRBD1. V shed 0 bases and J 6 bases; nucleotides not matched to a gene: 5. The CDR3 is 15 amino acids. The germline V gene has CDR1 SGHVS and CDR2 FNYEAQ. CDR3 bases: TGTGCCAGCAGCTTAGCGCGTGGGACAGGGGCCGAGCAGTACTTC. Translating it yields CASSLARGTGAEQYF.

J is TRBJ2-1 and V is TRBV30; 11 bases line up with TRBD2. Trimming at V came to 6 bases and at J to 6 bases, leaving 7 bases not matched to a gene. Germline CDR1 reads GTSNPN; CDR2 reads SVGIG (reference sequence). The CDR3 contains 14 residues. CDR3 residues: CACATSGRGNEQFF. The CDR3 nucleotides read TGTGCCTGTGCCACTAGCGGGAGAGGCAATGAGCAGTTCTTC. Based on the CDR3 plus reference TRBV30 and TRBJ2-1, the full variable domain is SQTIHQWPATLVQPVGSPLSLECTVEGTSNPNLYWYRQAAGRGLQLLFYSVGIGQISSEVPQNLSASRPQDRQFILSSKKLLLSDSGFYLCACATSGRGNEQFFGPGTRLTVL.